These 18 T cell receptor beta chains came from one sample sequenced in a study of cytotoxic CD8 clonotypes in ibrutinib-treated CLL. Assay used: immunoSEQ multiplex PCR; TCRdb lists only in-frame clones, some missing. The repertoire holds approximately 23,000 clones, with approximately 72% as singletons. The input for sequencing was PBMCs, taken before ibrutinib treatment. These receptors were taken from a human donor with chronic lymphocytic leukemia.

This clone has a handful of counts. V is TRBV6-5 and J is TRBJ1-1; 7 nucleotides agree with TRBD1. V trimming: 0 bases; J trimming: 10 bases; junction bases outside the gene matches: 8. The germline CDR1 and CDR2 sequences are MNHEY and SVGAGI. This CDR3 spans 14 amino acids. CDR3 sequence reads: CASSYSAEGAGAFF. CDR3 DNA: TGTGCCAGCAGTTACTCGGCGGAGGGGGCAGGAGCTTTCTTT.

The chain combines TRBV7-9 with TRBJ1-1; D is perhaps TRBD1 (5 bases). Trimming stripped 4 bases from V and 11 bases from J, with 11 bases between. Germline V CDR1 and CDR2: SEHNR, FQNEAQ (reference sequence). CDR3 length: 11 residues. As DNA, the CDR3 is TGTGCCAGCAGCTCCGGGGGACGGGCTTTCTTT. Its translation: CASSSGGRAFF.

This rearrangement joins TRBV29-1 to TRBJ2-4; 8 bases align to TRBD2. The CDR3 runs to 12 residues. Trimming took 7 bases from V and 7 from J; bases not matched to a gene: 6. Germline CDR1 and CDR2: SQVTM and ANQGSEA. This chain's CDR3 is CSGRGGKNIQYF. CDR3 in DNA: TGCAGCGGACGCGGGGGGAAGAACATTCAGTACTTC.

The genes are TRBV4-2 and TRBJ1-2, with no clear D. V was trimmed by 5 bases and J by 4 bases, leaving 11 bases between them. Per germline, CDR1 LGHNA and CDR2 YNFKEQ. This CDR3 is built from 13 residues. CDR3 loop: CASSLQDLYGYTF. CDR3 coding DNA: TGTGCCAGCAGCTTGCAGGACCTCTATGGCTACACCTTC.

The chain combines TRBV6-6 with TRBJ1-2; D is perhaps TRBD1 (5 bases). In germline, CDR1 is MNHNY, CDR2 SVGAGI (reference sequence). The CDR3 extends over 15 amino acids. V was shortened by 6 bases and J by 5 bases, with 19 bases between the two germline ends. This CDR3 reads CASSSGAENGYGYTF. CDR3 DNA sequence: TGTGCCAGCAGCTCCGGGGCCGAGAATGGATATGGCTACACCTTC.

This clone was found a few times. The V and J genes are TRBV5-1 and TRBJ1-1; no clear D gene. Germline V gives CDR1 SGHRS, CDR2 YFSETQ. The CDR3 consists of 15 residues. V was trimmed by 1 base and J by 0 bases, leaving 10 bases between them. CDR3 bases: TGCGCCAGCAGCTTGATTCCGGAAATGAACACTGAAGCTTTCTTT. As protein: CASSLIPEMNTEAFF.

The table lists this clone with a few counts. The chain uses TRBV29-1 and TRBJ1-1; D gene uncertain. Trimming cost V 4 bases and J 1 base, with 13 bases left between them. Germline V gene lookup returns CDR1 SQVTM and CDR2 ANQGSEA. The CDR3 runs 14 residues. The CDR3 DNA reads as TGCAGCGTTGGTTCGGGGTTTGGGAACACTGAAGCTTTCTTT. It codes for CSVGSGFGNTEAFF. Complete variable domain (other parts from reference TRBV29-1 and TRBJ1-1): SAVISQKPSRDICQRGTSLTIQCQVDSQVTMMFWYRQQPGQSLTLIATANQGSEATYESGFVIDKFPISRPNLTFSTLTVSNMSPEDSSIYLCSVGSGFGNTEAFFGQGTRLTVV.

The chain combines TRBV27 with TRBJ2-3; TRBD2 is a possible D gene (5 bases). CDR1 and CDR2 from the germline V gene are MNHEY and SMNVEV (reference sequence). This CDR3 comprises 15 residues. With 5 bases removed from V and 2 bases from J, the gap between germline ends came to 14 bases. The CDR3 spells CASSTPSRATDTQYF. CDR3 bases: TGTGCCAGCAGTACCCCTAGCCGTGCCACAGATACGCAGTATTTT.

This clone was counted a single time. The J gene is TRBJ1-1, the V gene TRBV7-6; D is undetermined. V was trimmed by 5 bases and J by 5 bases, leaving 12 bases between them. Germline V lookup: CDR1 SGHVS, CDR2 FNYEAQ. The CDR3 consists of 13 residues. CDR3 sequence reads: CASSQALGTEAFF. The CDR3 DNA reads as TGTGCCAGCAGCCAGGCGTTGGGTACTGAAGCTTTCTTT. The whole variable domain, filled in from reference TRBV7-6 and TRBJ1-1, reads GAGVSQSPRYKVTKRGQDVALRCDPISGHVSLYWYRQALGQGPEFLTYFNYEAQQDKSGLPNDRFSAERPEGSISTLTIQRTEQRDSAMYRCASSQALGTEAFFGQGTRLTVV.

V gene TRBV19 combines with J gene TRBJ2-7; D might be TRBD2 (5 bases). Germline V gene data show CDR1 as LNHDA and CDR2 as SQIVND (reference sequence). CDR3 length: 15 residues. V was clipped by 3 bases and J by 0 bases, with 12 bases between them. The CDR3 sequence is CASSIGVGSSYEQYF. CDR3 bases: TGTGCCAGTAGTATTGGTGTGGGGAGCTCCTACGAGCAGTACTTC.

The CDR3 DNA is TGTGCCAGCAGTCCCAAGAAGGAGGGTTCCAATGAGCAGTTCTTC. Amino acid sequence: CASSPKKEGSNEQFF. The V call is TRBV11-3, the J call TRBJ2-1; perhaps TRBD2 as D (6 bases). The CDR3 sequence is 15 residues long. Germline CDR1 and CDR2: SGHNT and YENEEA. V was pared by 6 bases and J by 6 bases, with 18 bases between.

V gene TRBV19 combines with J gene TRBJ2-7, with 10 bases that match TRBD1. Per germline, CDR1 LNHDA and CDR2 SQIVND (reference sequence). This CDR3 is built from 17 residues. Losses at the gene ends were 4 bases for V and 2 bases for J; bases not matched to a gene: 11. The DNA for the CDR3 is TGTGCCAGTAGTAACGGCCCCGCGGGACAGGGGACCTACGAGCAGTACTTC. Amino acids: CASSNGPAGQGTYEQYF.

This chain joins TRBV28 and TRBJ2-2, with a tentative D call TRBD1 (5 bases). Germline V CDR1 and CDR2: MDHEN, SYDVKM. This CDR3 has 15 residues. Trimming removed 2 bases from V and 4 bases from J, with 11 bases in between. The CDR3, as DNA: TGTGCCAGCAGTTTAGCGCAGGGCGGCACCGGGGAGCTGTTTTTT. Protein product: CASSLAQGGTGELFF.

The gene calls are TRBV2 and TRBJ2-1; D not resolved. Trimming pared 7 bases from V and 1 base from J, leaving 14 bases between. Germline CDR1 reads SNHLY; CDR2 reads FYNNEI. CDR3 length: 15 amino acids. The CDR3 DNA reads TGTGCCAGCACCCTCAACGAAGCTTCCTACAATGAGCAGTTCTTC. Its translation: CASTLNEASYNEQFF.

This chain joins TRBV30 and TRBJ1-1, with D uncertain. The CDR3 has 12 residues. Per the germline V gene, CDR1 is GTSNPN and CDR2 is SVGIG (reference sequence). V gave up 4 bases and J gave up 5 bases, with 11 bases separating them. CDR3 DNA sequence: TGTGCCTGGACATCTGGGATAACTGAAGCTTTCTTT. It codes for CAWTSGITEAFF.

This clone was seen just once. This chain connects TRBV19 to TRBJ1-2, with D possibly matching TRBD1 (5 bases). Germline lookup yields CDR1 LNHDA and CDR2 SQIVND (reference sequence). The CDR3 covers 12 residues. Deletions cut 7 bases from V and 6 bases from J, with 12 bases between. The CDR3 sequence is CASNGRVHGYTF. The CDR3 nucleotides read TGTGCCAGTAACGGCAGGGTACATGGCTACACCTTC.

V gene TRBV6-5 combines with J gene TRBJ2-7; 12 positions match TRBD2. Germline trimming cut 8 bases from V and 3 bases from J; bases unmatched to any gene: 5. The CDR3 totals 14 residues. The germline CDR1 and CDR2 sequences are MNHEY and SVGAGI. In DNA form, the CDR3 reads TGTGCCAGCGTTCGACTAGCGGGAGACTACGAGCAGTACTTC. Translated, it gives CASVRLAGDYEQYF.

The CDR3 is CATSLSQGAGGNTIYF. CDR3 sequence (DNA): TGTGCCACCAGTCTCAGTCAGGGCGCGGGTGGAAACACCATATATTTT. This rearrangement joins TRBV15 to TRBJ1-3, with D possibly being TRBD1 (5 bases). Per the germline V gene, CDR1 is LNHNV and CDR2 is YYDKDF (reference sequence). The CDR3 is 16 amino acids. Trimming removed 6 bases from V and 3 bases from J, with 18 bases in between.